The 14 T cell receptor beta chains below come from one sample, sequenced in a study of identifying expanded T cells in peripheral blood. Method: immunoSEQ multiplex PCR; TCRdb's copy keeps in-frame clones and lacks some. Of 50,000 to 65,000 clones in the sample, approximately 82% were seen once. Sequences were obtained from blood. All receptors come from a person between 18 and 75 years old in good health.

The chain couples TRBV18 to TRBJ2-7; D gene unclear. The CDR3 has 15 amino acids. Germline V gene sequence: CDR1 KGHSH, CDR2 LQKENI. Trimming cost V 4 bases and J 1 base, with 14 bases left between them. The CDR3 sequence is CASSLTVSTSYEQYF. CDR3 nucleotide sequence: TGTGCCAGCTCACTTACTGTTTCGACATCCTACGAGCAGTACTTC.

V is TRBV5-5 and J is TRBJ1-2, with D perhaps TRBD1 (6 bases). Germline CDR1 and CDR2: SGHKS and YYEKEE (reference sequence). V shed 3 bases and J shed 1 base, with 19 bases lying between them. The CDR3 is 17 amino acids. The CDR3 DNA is TGTGCCAGCAGCTCGGCTAGGGGGAGGGCCTTTAACTATGGCTACACCTTC. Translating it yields CASSSARGRAFNYGYTF.

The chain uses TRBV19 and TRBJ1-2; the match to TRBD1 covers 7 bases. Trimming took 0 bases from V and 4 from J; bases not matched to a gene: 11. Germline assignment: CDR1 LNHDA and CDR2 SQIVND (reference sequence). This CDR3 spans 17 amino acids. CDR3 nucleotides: TGTGCCAGTAGTATAGATCTTAGGGGGACAGACATCTATGGCTACACCTTC. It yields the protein CASSIDLRGTDIYGYTF.

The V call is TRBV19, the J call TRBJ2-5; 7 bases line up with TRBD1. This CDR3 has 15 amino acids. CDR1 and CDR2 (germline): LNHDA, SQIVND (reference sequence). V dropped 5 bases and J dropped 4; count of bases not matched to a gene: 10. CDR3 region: CASSPRTGPGETQYF. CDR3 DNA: TGTGCCAGTAGTCCCCGGACAGGACCAGGAGAGACCCAGTACTTC.

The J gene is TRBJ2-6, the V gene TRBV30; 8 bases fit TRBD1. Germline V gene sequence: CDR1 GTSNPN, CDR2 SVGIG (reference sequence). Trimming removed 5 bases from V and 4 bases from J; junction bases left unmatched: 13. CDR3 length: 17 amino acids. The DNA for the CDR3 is TGTGCCTGGGGAACCGGGACAGGTTTAAGAGGGGCCAACGTCCTGACTTTC. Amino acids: CAWGTGTGLRGANVLTF.

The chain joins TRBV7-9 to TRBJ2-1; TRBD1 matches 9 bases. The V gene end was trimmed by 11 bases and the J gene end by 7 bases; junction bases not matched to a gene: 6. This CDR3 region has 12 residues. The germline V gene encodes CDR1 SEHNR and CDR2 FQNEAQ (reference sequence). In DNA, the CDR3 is TGTGCCTTGGACAGGGGTTTAAATGAGCAGTTCTTC. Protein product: CALDRGLNEQFF.

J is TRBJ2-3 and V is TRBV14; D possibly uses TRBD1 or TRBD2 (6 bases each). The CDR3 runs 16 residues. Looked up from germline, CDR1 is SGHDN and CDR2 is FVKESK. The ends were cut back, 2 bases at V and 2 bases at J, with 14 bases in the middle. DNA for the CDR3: TGTGCCAGCAGCCAAAACCTGGGGGGCAACACAGATACGCAGTATTTT. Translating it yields CASSQNLGGNTDTQYF.

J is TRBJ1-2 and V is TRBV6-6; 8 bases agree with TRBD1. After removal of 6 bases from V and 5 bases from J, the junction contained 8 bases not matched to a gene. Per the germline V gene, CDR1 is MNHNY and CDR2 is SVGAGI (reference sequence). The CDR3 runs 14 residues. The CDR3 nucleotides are TGTGCCAGCAGCCCCAGACAGGGGCAGTATGGCTACACCTTC. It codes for CASSPRQGQYGYTF.

This CDR3 reads CASSSGPGAPNTEAFF. The CDR3 region has the DNA TGTGCCAGCAGCTCCGGTCCAGGGGCGCCGAACACTGAAGCTTTCTTT. The chain is built from TRBV5-6 and TRBJ1-1; the D gene is possibly TRBD1 (6 bases). Per germline, CDR1 SGHDT and CDR2 YYEEEE. This CDR3 contains 16 residues. The V end was cut by 3 bases, the J end by 1 base, with 16 bases between. Together with reference TRBV5-6 and TRBJ1-1, the CDR3 gives the full variable domain: DAGVTQSPTHLIKTRGQQVTLRCSPKSGHDTVSWYQQALGQGPQFIFQYYEEEERQRGNFPDRFSGHQFPNYSSELNVNALLLGDSALYLCASSSGPGAPNTEAFFGQGTRLTVV.

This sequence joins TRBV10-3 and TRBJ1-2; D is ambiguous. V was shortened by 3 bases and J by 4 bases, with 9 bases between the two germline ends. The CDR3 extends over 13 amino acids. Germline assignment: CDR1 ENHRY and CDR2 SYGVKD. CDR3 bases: TGTGCCATCAGTGATTTGGATTCCTATGGCTACACCTTC. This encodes CAISDLDSYGYTF.

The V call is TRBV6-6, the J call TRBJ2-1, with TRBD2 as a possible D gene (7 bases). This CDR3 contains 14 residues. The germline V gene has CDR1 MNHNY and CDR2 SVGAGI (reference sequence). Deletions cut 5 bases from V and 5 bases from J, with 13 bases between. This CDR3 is CASSRTGRDNEQFF. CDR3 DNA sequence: TGTGCCAGCAGTCGAACAGGGAGGGACAATGAGCAGTTCTTC.

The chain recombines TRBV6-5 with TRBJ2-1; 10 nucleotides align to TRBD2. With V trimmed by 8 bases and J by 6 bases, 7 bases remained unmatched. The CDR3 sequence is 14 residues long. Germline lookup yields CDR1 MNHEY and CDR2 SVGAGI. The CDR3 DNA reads TGTGCCAGCGCTAGCGGGGGATTGGGCAATGAGCAGTTCTTC. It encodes CASASGGLGNEQFF.

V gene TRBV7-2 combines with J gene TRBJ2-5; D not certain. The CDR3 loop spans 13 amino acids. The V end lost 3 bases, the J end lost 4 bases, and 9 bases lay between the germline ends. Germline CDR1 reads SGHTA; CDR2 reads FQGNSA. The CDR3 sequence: CASSFKGRETQYF. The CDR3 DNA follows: TGTGCCAGCAGCTTTAAGGGCAGAGAGACCCAGTACTTC.

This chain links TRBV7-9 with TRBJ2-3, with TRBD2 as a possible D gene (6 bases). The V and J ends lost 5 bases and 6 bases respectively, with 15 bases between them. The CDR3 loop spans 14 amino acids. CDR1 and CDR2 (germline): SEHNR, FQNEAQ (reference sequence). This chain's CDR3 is CASSPPGGLDTQYF. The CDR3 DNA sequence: TGTGCCAGCAGCCCCCCCGGGGGTCTCGATACGCAGTATTTT.